This is a list of T cell receptor beta chains from one sample in a study of response to subunit inactivated influenza vaccine. TCRdb re-derived calls from the RT-PCR reads in MiXCR, one entry per CDR3 protein. The data contain about 830,000 distinct CDR3 sequences, approximately 17% of them singletons. The sample in question was PBMCs from blood, obtained around 5 days after vaccination. All receptors derive from a man aged 45-60 years who received an inactivated influenza vaccine. The CDR3 runs from the conserved cysteine through the conserved F or W. D genes are given only for firm matches. Clone size is stated in some rows and not others, as once, few, many or a class when expanded.

v_call	d_call	clone_size	j_call	cdr3_nt	cdr3_aa
TRBV7-9	TRBD2	.	TRBJ2-6	TGTGCCAGCAGCCGTGGTATAGCGGGAGCCGGGGCCAACGTCCTGACTTTC	CASSRGIAGAGANVLTF
TRBV12-5	.	few	TRBJ2-3	TGTGCTAGTGGTATGTGGTGGGATACGCAGTATTTT	CASGMWWDTQYF
TRBV12-3/TRBV12-4	.	.	TRBJ1-1	TGTGCCAGCAGTTTACCTGACACTGAAGCTTTCTTT	CASSLPDTEAFF
TRBV4-1	.	.	TRBJ2-7	TGCGCCAGCAGCCAACCGGGACGGAGATCCTACGAGCAGTACTTC	CASSQPGRRSYEQYF
TRBV11-2	TRBD1	.	TRBJ1-1	TGTGCCAGCAGCTTAGATTGGGACAGGACCATTAACACTGAAGCTTTCTTT	CASSLDWDRTINTEAFF
TRBV6-5	TRBD2	few	TRBJ2-1	TGTGCCAGCAGTTATGGACTAGCGGGAGGAGGGTTTGAGCAGTTCTTC	CASSYGLAGGGFEQFF
TRBV4-3	.	few	TRBJ2-6	TGCGCCAGCAGCCAAGAAACGGGGAACTCTGGGGCCAACGTCCTGACTTTC	CASSQETGNSGANVLTF
TRBV20-1	.	.	TRBJ2-3	TGCAGTGCTAGACGCGGGGCGAACACAGATACGCAGTATTTT	CSARRGANTDTQYF
TRBV7-8	.	.	TRBJ1-4	TGTGCCAGCAGCCTCCTGAAGGGAGAAGAAAAACTGTTTTTT	CASSLLKGEEKLFF
TRBV27	.	.	TRBJ1-2	TGTGCCAGCAGTTTATCGAGGAGGGGGTCCGGCTACACCTTC	CASSLSRRGSGYTF
TRBV5-1	.	.	TRBJ1-6	TGCGCCAGCAGCTTGTCCGTTATCAATTCACCCCTCCACTTT	CASSLSVINSPLHF
TRBV27	TRBD2	few	TRBJ2-1	TGTGCCAGCAGTCTTCATACGGGGGGGCAAGGAGAGCAGTTCTTC	CASSLHTGGQGEQFF
TRBV25-1	TRBD2	few	TRBJ2-1	TGTGCCAGCAGTGAGAGGAGCGGGAACAATGAGCAGTTCTTC	CASSERSGNNEQFF
TRBV6-5	TRBD1	few	TRBJ2-7	TGTGCCAGCAGTTACCGACTCACCGGGACAGGGAACGAGCAGTACTTC	CASSYRLTGTGNEQYF
TRBV5-5	.	few	TRBJ2-5	TGTGCCAGCGGTAGGGGTCCGGGGGAGACCCAGTACTTC	CASGRGPGETQYF
TRBV7-9	.	.	TRBJ2-3	TGTGCCAGCAGCTTAGTTGAGGGAACGGATACGCAGTATTTT	CASSLVEGTDTQYF
TRBV28	.	.	TRBJ1-5	TGTGCCAGCAGTCACCCTTCTCAGCCCCAGCATTTT	CASSHPSQPQHF
TRBV5-1	.	.	TRBJ1-1	TGCGCCAGCAGCATCGGGACCTCTGAAGCTTTCTTT	CASSIGTSEAFF
TRBV6-2/TRBV6-3	TRBD1	.	TRBJ2-1	TGTGCCAGCAGTTACGGCAGGGGGCTGAACAATGAGCAGTTCTTC	CASSYGRGLNNEQFF
TRBV7-3	TRBD2	few	TRBJ2-1	TGTGCCAGCAGCTTAACTTCGGGTAGCGGGGTATACAATGAGCAGTTCTTC	CASSLTSGSGVYNEQFF
TRBV6-5	.	.	TRBJ1-1	TGTGCCAGCAGCTTAACAGAGGCGAACACTGAAGCTTTCTTT	CASSLTEANTEAFF
TRBV15	.	few	TRBJ1-1	TGTGCCACCAGCAGAGGCCAGGTTTTGGATAGGGAGAACACTGAAGCTTTCTTT	CATSRGQVLDRENTEAFF
TRBV7-2	.	few	TRBJ2-7	TGTGCCAGCAGCTTAGCGCCAGGGTTCGAGCAGTACTTC	CASSLAPGFEQYF
TRBV3-1	.	.	TRBJ2-5	TGTGCCAGCAGCCCCCGCCCAGGGACCCAGTACTTC	CASSPRPGTQYF
TRBV7-2	.	.	TRBJ2-2	TGTGCCAGCAGGCAGGGTAGCACCGGGGAGCTGTTTTTT	CASRQGSTGELFF
TRBV7-2	.	few	TRBJ2-5	TGTGCCAGCAGCTTAGCGACCGGGACAACCGTTGGGACCCAGTACTTC	CASSLATGTTVGTQYF
TRBV5-1	TRBD1	few	TRBJ1-5	TGCGCCAGCAGCGCTACAGGGGACAATCAGCCCCAGCATTTT	CASSATGDNQPQHF
TRBV5-1	TRBD1	few	TRBJ2-7	TGCGCCAGCAGCTCCTTGGGCCGGACAGGCAACTCCTACGAGCAGTACTTC	CASSSLGRTGNSYEQYF
TRBV15	.	.	TRBJ2-7	TGTGCCACCAGCAGAGATCCTGGCACCTACTACGAGCAGTACTTC	CATSRDPGTYYEQYF
TRBV12-3/TRBV12-4	TRBD1	few	TRBJ1-6	TGTGCCAGCAGTTTAGGGAGTAAGGGGGCCAAGGGGTCACCCCTCCACTTT	CASSLGSKGAKGSPLHF
TRBV20-1	.	.	TRBJ2-1	TGCAGTGCTTCCAGGGGCACCCAGTACAATGAGCAGTTCTTC	CSASRGTQYNEQFF